This T cell receptor beta chain stems from a study of blood T cell repertoires in COVID-19. This CDR3 is 11 amino acids long. Trimming pared 5 bases from V and 5 bases from J, leaving 9 bases between. Germline values: CDR1 SQVTM, CDR2 ANQGSEA. Sequencing was performed with immunoSEQ multiplex PCR; in TCRdb, only in-frame clones are kept and a portion is missing. The data hold around 140,000 clones, with about four fifths observed a single time. The J gene is TRBJ1-1, the V gene TRBV29-1, with D possibly matching TRBD1 (5 bases). This clonotype was sampled from a human donor in a cohort sampled during active COVID-19. The sequenced sample consisted of peripheral blood. CDR3 amino acids: CSVWTITEAFF. Written as DNA, the CDR3 is TGCAGCGTTTGGACAATAACTGAAGCTTTCTTT.